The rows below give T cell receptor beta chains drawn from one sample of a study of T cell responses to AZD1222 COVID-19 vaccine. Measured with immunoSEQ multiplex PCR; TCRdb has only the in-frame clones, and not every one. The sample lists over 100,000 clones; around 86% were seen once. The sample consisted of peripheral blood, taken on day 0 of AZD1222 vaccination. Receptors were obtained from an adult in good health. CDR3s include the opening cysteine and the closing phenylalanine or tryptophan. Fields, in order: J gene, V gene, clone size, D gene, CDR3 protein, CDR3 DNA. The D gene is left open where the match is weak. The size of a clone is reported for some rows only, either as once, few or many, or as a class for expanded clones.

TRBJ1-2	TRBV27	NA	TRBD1	CASSPIDRGDGYTF	TGTGCCAGCAGTCCCATTGACAGGGGCGATGGCTACACCTTC
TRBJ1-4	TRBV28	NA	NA	CASSFRGVGGESEKLFF	TGTGCCAGCAGTTTCCGAGGAGTGGGGGGAGAGAGTGAAAAACTGTTTTTT
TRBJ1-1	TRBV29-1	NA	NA	CSVGTDERNEAFF	TGCAGCGTTGGGACGGACGAGCGTAATGAAGCTTTCTTT
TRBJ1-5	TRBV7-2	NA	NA	CASSPQNQPQHF	TGTGCCAGCAGCCCACAGAATCAGCCCCAGCATTTT
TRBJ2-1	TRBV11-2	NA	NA	CASSFGSSYNEQFF	TGTGCCAGCAGCTTTGGCAGCTCCTACAATGAGCAGTTCTTC
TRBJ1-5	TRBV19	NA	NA	CASSIIPGSNQPQHF	TGTGCCAGTAGTATAATTCCAGGGAGCAATCAGCCCCAGCATTTT
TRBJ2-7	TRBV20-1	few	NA	CSPIPRDEQYF	TGCAGTCCGATCCCTCGGGACGAGCAGTACTTC
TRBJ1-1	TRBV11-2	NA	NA	CASSARGRNTEAFF	TGTGCCAGCAGTGCCCGAGGACGGAACACTGAAGCTTTCTTT
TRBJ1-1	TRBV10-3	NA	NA	CATHDGNTEAFF	TGTGCCACCCACGACGGGAACACTGAAGCTTTCTTT
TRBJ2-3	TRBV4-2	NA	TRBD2	CASSQTGGGTDTQYF	TGTGCCAGCAGCCAAACCGGGGGGGGCACAGATACGCAGTATTTT
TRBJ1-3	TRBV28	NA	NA	CASGGARNTIYF	TGTGCCAGCGGGGGGGCACGAAACACCATATATTTT
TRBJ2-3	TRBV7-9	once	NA	CASSPQGGRTDTQYF	TGTGCCAGCAGCCCTCAAGGGGGGCGGACAGATACGCAGTATTTT
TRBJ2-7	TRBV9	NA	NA	CASSVEGYEQYF	TGTGCCAGCAGCGTAGAAGGCTACGAGCAGTACTTC
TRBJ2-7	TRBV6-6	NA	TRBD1	CASSYSTGAYEQYF	TGTGCCAGCAGTTACTCGACAGGGGCCTACGAGCAGTACTTC
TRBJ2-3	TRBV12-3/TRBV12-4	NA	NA	CASSRYTDTQYF	TGTGCCAGCAGCCGATACACAGATACGCAGTATTTT
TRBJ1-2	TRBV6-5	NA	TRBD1	CASSWTGAWGGYTF	TGTGCCAGCAGTTGGACAGGGGCCTGGGGTGGCTACACCTTC
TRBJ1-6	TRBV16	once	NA	CASSQSQWTPLHF	TGTGCCAGCAGCCAATCCCAATGGACACCCCTCCACTTT
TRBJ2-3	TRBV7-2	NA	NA	CASSWRASSTDTQYF	TGTGCCAGCAGCTGGCGGGCTTCCAGCACAGATACGCAGTATTTT
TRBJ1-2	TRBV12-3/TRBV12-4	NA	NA	CASSLGGRGYTF	TGTGCCAGCAGTTTGGGAGGGAGGGGCTACACCTTC
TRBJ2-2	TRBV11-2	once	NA	CASSLGRVPGELFF	TGTGCCAGCAGCTTGGGACGGGTACCCGGGGAGCTGTTTTTT
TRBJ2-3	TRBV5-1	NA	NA	CASSLDDLTDTQYF	TGCGCCAGCAGCTTGGATGACCTCACAGATACGCAGTATTTT
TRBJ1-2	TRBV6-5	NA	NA	CASSYGDTVYGYTF	TGTGCCAGCAGTTACGGGGACACGGTCTATGGCTACACCTTC
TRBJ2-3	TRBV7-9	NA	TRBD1	CASHRPHRGEDTDTQYF	TGTGCCTCCCACCGCCCACACAGGGGAGAGGACACAGATACGCAGTATTTT
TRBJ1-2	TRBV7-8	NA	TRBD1	CASSLRGTGSGGYTF	TGTGCCAGCAGCTTACGGGGGACAGGGAGTGGTGGCTACACCTTC
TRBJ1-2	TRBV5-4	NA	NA	CASSLARGHLEGYGYTF	TGTGCCAGCAGCTTGGCAAGGGGACATTTGGAAGGATATGGCTACACCTTC
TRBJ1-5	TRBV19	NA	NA	CASSPDTYQPQHF	TGTGCCAGTAGCCCCGACACTTATCAGCCCCAGCATTTT
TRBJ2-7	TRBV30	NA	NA	CAWSVQGGNYEQYF	TGTGCCTGGAGTGTACAGGGAGGAAACTACGAGCAGTACTTC
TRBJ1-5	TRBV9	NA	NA	CASSVSWGQPQHF	TGTGCCAGCAGCGTATCCTGGGGTCAGCCCCAGCATTTT
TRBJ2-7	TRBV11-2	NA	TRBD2	CASSLVAGGIEQYF	TGTGCCAGCAGCTTAGTAGCGGGGGGCATCGAGCAGTACTTC
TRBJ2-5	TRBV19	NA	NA	CASSIGLEETQYF	TGTGCCAGTAGTATAGGGCTCGAGGAGACCCAGTACTTC
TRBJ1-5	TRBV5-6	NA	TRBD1	CASSFTTGGGQPQHF	TGTGCCAGCAGCTTTACGACAGGGGGCGGCCAGCCCCAGCATTTT
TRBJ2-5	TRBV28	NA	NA	CASSQTEGQETQYF	TGTGCCAGCAGTCAAACGGAGGGACAAGAGACCCAGTACTTC
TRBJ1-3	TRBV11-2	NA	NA	CASSSVRYSGNTIYF	TGTGCCAGCAGCTCAGTCAGATACTCTGGAAACACCATATATTTT